This TCR beta chain derives from a study of T cell repertoires in cytomegalovirus infection. As for this clonotype: Antigen unknown.

The V and J ends lost 6 bases and 1 base respectively, with 15 bases between them. Germline V gene sequence: CDR1 MDHEN, CDR2 SYDVKM. This CDR3 has 15 residues. TCRdb passed the reads through MiXCR, listing each CDR3 protein once. The table records under 500,000 distinct CDR3 sequences, approximately 40% of them present only once. The sequence derives from a human donor in good health (CMV status not recorded). Some clones in this sample may be carry-over from other donors' samples. The specimen comprised cultured PBMCs, sampled from culture after CMV antigen stimulation. The rearrangement links TRBV28 to TRBJ2-5, with D possibly being TRBD1 or TRBD2 (5 bases each). CDR3 sequence (DNA): TGTGCCAGCAGGGGATCGAGGGGTCCCCAAGAGACCCAGTACTTC. Protein: CASRGSRGPQETQYF.